This T cell receptor beta chain is from a study of blood T cell repertoires in COVID-19. Study-wide background: T cells, B-cell-depleted T cells, or PBMCs supplied cDNA or gDNA.

This clone has only a few counts. Original processing methods: Estimated nucleated cell counts came from reference gene primer amplification. Measured with immunoSEQ multiplex PCR; TCRdb has only the in-frame clones, and not every one. V, J and clone size are those of that table, while D and trimming were read from the DNA. The profile covers 250,000 to 350,000 clones, with more than 75% appearing a single time and roughly 2% taken by the ten largest. Which cohort a participant joined came from the clinical history participants gave. Germline CDR1 GTSNPN, CDR2 SVGIG (reference sequence). The CDR3 spans 13 residues. V was shortened by 3 bases and J by 4 bases, with 9 bases between the two germline ends.

Sequenced: PBMCs or T cells enriched from blood (not recorded which). The rearrangement uses TRBV30 and TRBJ1-4; a possible D gene is TRBD1 (6 bases). The receptor comes from a woman aged 60-75 years in a cohort exposed to, infected with or recovered from COVID-19 (not recorded which). CDR3 loop: CAWRWGHNEKLFF. In DNA form, the CDR3 reads TGTGCCTGGAGATGGGGGCATAATGAAAAACTGTTTTTT. Full variable domain (outside the CDR3, taken from reference TRBV30 and TRBJ1-4): SQTIHQWPATLVQPVGSPLSLECTVEGTSNPNLYWYRQAAGRGLQLLFYSVGIGQISSEVPQNLSASRPQDRQFILSSKKLLLSDSGFYLCAWRWGHNEKLFFGSGTQLSVL.